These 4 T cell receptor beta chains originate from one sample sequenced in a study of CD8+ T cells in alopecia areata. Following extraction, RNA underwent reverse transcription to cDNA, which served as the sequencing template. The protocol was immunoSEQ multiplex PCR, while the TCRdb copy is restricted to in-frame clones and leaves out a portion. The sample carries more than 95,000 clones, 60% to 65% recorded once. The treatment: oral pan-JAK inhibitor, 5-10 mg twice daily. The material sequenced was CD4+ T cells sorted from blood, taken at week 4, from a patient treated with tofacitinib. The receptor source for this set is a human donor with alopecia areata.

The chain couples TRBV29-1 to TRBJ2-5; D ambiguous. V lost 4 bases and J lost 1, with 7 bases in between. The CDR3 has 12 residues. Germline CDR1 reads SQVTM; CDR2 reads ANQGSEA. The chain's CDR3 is CSVVPSQETQYF. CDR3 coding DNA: TGCAGCGTTGTCCCCAGCCAAGAGACCCAGTACTTC.

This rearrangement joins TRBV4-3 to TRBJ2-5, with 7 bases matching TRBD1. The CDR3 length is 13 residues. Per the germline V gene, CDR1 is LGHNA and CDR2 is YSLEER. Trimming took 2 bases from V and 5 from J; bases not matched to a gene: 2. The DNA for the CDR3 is TGCGCCAGCAGCCAAACAGGGGCGGAGACCCAGTACTTC. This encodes CASSQTGAETQYF.

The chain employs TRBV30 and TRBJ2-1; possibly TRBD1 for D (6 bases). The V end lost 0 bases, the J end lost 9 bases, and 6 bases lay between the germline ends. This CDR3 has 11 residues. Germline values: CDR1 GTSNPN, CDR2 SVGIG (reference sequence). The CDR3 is CAWSVGGEQFF. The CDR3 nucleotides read TGTGCCTGGAGTGTAGGGGGTGAGCAGTTCTTC.

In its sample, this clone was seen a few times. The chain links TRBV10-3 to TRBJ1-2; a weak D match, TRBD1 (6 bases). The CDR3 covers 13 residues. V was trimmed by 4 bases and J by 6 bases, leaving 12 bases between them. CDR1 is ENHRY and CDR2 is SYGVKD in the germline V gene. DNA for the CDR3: TGTGCCATCAGTGGGTCCTCAGGGGATGGCTACACCTTC. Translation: CAISGSSGDGYTF.